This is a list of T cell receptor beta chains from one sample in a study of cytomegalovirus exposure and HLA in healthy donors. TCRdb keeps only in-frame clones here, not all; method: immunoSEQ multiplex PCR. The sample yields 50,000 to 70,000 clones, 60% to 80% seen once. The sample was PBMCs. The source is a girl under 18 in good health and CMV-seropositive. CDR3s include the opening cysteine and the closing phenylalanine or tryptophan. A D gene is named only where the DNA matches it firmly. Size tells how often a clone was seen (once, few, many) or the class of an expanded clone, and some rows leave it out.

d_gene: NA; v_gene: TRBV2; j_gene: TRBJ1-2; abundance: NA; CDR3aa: CASTYVLSYGYTF; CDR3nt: TGTGCCAGCACCTATGTCCTCTCCTATGGCTACACCTTC
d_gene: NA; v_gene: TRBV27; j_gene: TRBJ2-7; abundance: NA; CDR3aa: CASSDMPNYEQYF; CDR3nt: TGTGCCAGCAGCGACATGCCTAACTACGAGCAGTACTTC
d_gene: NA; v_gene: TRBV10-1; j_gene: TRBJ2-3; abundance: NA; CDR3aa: CASSEYRTGTDTQYF; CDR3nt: TGCGCCAGCAGTGAGTACAGAACGGGCACAGATACGCAGTATTTT
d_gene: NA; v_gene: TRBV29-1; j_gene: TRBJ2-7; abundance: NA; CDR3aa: CSVSQGPTYEQYF; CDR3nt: TGCAGCGTTTCCCAGGGCCCCACCTACGAGCAGTACTTC
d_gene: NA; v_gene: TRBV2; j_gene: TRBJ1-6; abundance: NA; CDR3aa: CASSEARPHQQVSPLHF; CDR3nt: TGTGCCAGCAGTGAAGCGCGGCCGCACCAACAGGTTTCACCCCTCCACTTT
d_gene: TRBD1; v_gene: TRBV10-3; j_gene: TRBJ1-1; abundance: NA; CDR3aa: CAIRTGHPSMNTEAFF; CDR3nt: TGTGCCATCCGGACAGGACACCCGAGCATGAACACTGAAGCTTTCTTT
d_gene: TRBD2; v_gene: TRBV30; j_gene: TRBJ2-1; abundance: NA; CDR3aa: CAWSVGLAGGLWNEQFF; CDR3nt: TGTGCCTGGAGTGTAGGTCTAGCGGGGGGGCTGTGGAATGAGCAGTTCTTC
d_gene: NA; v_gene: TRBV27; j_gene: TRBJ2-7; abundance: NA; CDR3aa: CASSLIQGGIYEQYF; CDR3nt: TGTGCCAGCAGTTTAATACAGGGTGGGATTTACGAGCAGTACTTC
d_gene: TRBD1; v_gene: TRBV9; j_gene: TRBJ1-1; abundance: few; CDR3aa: CASSPDRVATEAFF; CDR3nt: TGTGCCAGCAGCCCGGACAGGGTGGCCACTGAAGCTTTCTTT
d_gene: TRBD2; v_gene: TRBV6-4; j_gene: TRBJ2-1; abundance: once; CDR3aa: CASSGLAGGRNEQFF; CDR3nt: TGTGCCAGCAGCGGACTAGCGGGGGGGCGGAATGAGCAGTTCTTC
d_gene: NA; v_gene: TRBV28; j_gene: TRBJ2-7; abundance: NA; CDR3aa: CASTRVEGLSGEQYF; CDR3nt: TGTGCCAGCACGAGGGTTGAAGGATTATCGGGCGAGCAGTACTTC
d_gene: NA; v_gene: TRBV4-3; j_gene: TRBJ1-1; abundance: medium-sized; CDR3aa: CASSQEIISEAFF; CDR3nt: TGCGCCAGCAGCCAAGAAATCATCAGTGAAGCTTTCTTT
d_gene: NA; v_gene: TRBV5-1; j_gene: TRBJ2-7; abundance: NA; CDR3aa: CASSFESHSYEQYF; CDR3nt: TGCGCCAGCAGCTTTGAGAGTCATTCCTACGAGCAGTACTTC
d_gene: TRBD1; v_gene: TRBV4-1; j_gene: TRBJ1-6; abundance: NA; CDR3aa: CASSQNRGDSINSPLHF; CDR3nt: TGCGCCAGCAGCCAAAATAGGGGGGACAGTATCAATTCACCCCTCCACTTT
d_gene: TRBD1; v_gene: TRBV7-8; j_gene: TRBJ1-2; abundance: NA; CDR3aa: CASSRGRDRGGFGYTF; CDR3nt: TGTGCCAGCAGCCGCGGACGGGACAGGGGAGGATTCGGCTACACCTTC
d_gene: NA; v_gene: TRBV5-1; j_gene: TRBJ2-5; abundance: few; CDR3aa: CASQRKSQGRGETQYF; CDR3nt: TGCGCCAGCCAAAGAAAATCCCAGGGGCGAGGAGAGACCCAGTACTTC
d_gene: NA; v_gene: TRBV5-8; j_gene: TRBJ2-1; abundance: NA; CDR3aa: CASSLKRRYNEQFF; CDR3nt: TGTGCCAGCAGCTTGAAAAGGAGATACAATGAGCAGTTCTTC
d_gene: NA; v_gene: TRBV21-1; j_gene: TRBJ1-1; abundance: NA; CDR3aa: CASSMGVTNGDTEAFF; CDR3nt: TGTGCCAGCAGCATGGGTGTGACAAACGGGGACACTGAAGCTTTCTTT
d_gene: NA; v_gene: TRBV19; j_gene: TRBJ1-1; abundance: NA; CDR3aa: CASSQGMNTEAFF; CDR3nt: TGTGCCAGTAGCCAGGGAATGAACACTGAAGCTTTCTTT
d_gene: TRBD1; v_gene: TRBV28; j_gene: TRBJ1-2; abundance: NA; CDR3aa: CASSLTGGYGYTF; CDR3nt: TGTGCCAGCAGTTTAACAGGGGGCTATGGCTACACCTTC
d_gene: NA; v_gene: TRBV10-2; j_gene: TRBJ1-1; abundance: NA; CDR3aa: CASSQGYTEAFF; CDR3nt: TGCGCCAGCAGTCAGGGGTACACTGAAGCTTTCTTT
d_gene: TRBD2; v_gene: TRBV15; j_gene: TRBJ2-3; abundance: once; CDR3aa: CATARREGTQYF; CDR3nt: TGTGCCACTGCCCGGCGGGAGGGAACGCAGTATTTT
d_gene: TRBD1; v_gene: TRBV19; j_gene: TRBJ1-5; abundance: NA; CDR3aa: CASSPGTGVKPQHF; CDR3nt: TGTGCCAGTAGCCCCGGGACAGGGGTTAAGCCCCAGCATTTT
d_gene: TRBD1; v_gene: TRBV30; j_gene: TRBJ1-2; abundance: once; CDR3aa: CAWSPGGYGYTF; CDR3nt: TGTGCCTGGAGCCCAGGGGGATATGGCTACACCTTC
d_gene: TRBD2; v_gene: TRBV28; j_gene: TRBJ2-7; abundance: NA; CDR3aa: CASSLTITPPGLAPYEQYF; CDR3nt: TGTGCCAGCAGTTTAACCATAACACCCCCGGGACTAGCTCCGTACGAGCAGTACTTC
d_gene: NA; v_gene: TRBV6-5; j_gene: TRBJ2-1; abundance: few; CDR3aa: CASSATGYEQFF; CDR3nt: TGTGCCAGCAGTGCGACAGGTTATGAGCAGTTCTTC
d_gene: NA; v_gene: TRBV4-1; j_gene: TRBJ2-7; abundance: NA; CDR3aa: CASSHHQGWEQYF; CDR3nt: TGCGCCAGCAGCCATCATCAGGGGTGGGAGCAGTACTTC
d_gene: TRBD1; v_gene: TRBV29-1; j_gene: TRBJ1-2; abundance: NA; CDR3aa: CSVPHPDRDYGYTF; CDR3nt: TGCAGCGTTCCACACCCGGACAGGGATTATGGCTACACCTTC
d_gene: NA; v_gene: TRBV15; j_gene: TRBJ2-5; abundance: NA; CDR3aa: CATSRETYGRTGRETQYF; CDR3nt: TGTGCCACCAGCAGAGAGACTTACGGGAGAACGGGGAGGGAGACCCAGTACTTC
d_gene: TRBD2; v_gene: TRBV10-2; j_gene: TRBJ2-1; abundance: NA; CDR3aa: CASNLAGRMNEQFF; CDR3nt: TGCGCCAGCAATTTAGCGGGAAGGATGAATGAGCAGTTCTTC
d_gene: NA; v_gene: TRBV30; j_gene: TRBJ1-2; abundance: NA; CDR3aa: CAWSVQIAINYGYTF; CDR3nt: TGTGCCTGGAGTGTACAGATCGCTATCAACTATGGCTACACCTTC
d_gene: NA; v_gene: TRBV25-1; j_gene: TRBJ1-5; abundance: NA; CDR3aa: CASSTGSPSNQPQHF; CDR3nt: TGTGCCAGTAGTACAGGGTCCCCTAGCAATCAGCCCCAGCATTTT
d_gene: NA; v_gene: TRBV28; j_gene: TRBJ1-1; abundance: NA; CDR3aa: CASSSPQQLNTEAFF; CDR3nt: TGTGCCAGCAGCTCACCCCAACAATTGAACACTGAAGCTTTCTTT
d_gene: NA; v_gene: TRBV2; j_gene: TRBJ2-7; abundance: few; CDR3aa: CASITTGYEQYF; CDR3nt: TGTGCCAGTATTACGACAGGTTACGAGCAGTACTTC
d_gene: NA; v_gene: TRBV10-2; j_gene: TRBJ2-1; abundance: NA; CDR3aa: CASRSPLNEQFF; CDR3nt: TGCGCCAGCAGATCCCCCCTTAATGAGCAGTTCTTC
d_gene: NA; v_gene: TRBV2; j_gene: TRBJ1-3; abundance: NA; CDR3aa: CASSEAGGNTIYF; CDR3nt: TGTGCCAGCAGTGAAGCCGGGGGAAACACCATATATTTT
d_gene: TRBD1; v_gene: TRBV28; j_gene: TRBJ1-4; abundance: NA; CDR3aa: CASKHRDREKLFF; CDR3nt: TGTGCCAGCAAACACCGGGACAGGGAAAAACTGTTTTTT
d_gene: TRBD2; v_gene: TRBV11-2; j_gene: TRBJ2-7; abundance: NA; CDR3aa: CASSRRTPGLVGISYEQYF; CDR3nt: TGTGCCAGCAGCCGTCGGACACCGGGACTAGTTGGAATCTCCTACGAGCAGTACTTC
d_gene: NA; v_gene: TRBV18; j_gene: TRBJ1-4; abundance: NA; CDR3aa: CASSPEVAGDEKLFF; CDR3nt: TGTGCCAGCTCACCCGAGGTTGCAGGGGATGAAAAACTGTTTTTT
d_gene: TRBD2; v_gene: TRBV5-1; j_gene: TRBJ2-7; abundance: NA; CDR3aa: CASSWTSGRASYEQYF; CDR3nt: TGCGCCAGCAGCTGGACTAGCGGGAGGGCCAGTTACGAGCAGTACTTC
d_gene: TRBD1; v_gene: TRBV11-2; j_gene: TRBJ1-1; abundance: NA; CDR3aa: CASSLDRGRITEAFF; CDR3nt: TGTGCCAGCAGCTTAGACAGGGGGCGAATTACTGAAGCTTTCTTT
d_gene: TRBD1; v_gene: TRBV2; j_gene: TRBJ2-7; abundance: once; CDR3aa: CASSEANRGLHEQYF; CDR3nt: TGTGCCAGCAGTGAAGCGAACAGGGGTTTGCACGAGCAGTACTTC
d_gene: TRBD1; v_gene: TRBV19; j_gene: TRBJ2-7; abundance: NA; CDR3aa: CASSPAGTGGRYEQYF; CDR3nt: TGTGCCAGTAGTCCCGCCGGGACAGGGGGCAGGTACGAGCAGTACTTC
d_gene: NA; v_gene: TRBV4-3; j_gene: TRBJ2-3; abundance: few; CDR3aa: CASSQGATGDPGDTQYF; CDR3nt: TGCGCCAGCAGCCAAGGTGCAACGGGAGACCCGGGAGATACGCAGTATTTT
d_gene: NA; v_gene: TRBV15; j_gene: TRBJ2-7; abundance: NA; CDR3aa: CATSRGQVHF; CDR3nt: TGTGCCACCAGCAGAGGACAGGTACACTTC
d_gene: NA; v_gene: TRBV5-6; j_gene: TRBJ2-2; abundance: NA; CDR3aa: CASSQRWGADAGELFF; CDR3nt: TGTGCCAGCAGCCAACGCTGGGGCGCAGACGCCGGGGAGCTGTTTTTT
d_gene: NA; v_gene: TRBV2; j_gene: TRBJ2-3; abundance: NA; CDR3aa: CASKGEYTQYF; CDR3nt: TGTGCCAGCAAGGGGGAGTATACGCAGTATTTT
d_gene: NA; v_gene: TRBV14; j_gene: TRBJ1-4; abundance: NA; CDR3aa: CASSQGGPRREKLFF; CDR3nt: TGTGCCAGCAGCCAAGGAGGCCCTCGCCGGGAAAAACTGTTTTTT